A selection of T cell receptor beta chains follows, all from one sample in a study of blood T cell repertoires in COVID-19. Method: immunoSEQ multiplex PCR; TCRdb's copy keeps in-frame clones and lacks some. This sample carries hundreds of thousands of clones, roughly 85% of them seen once, and the ten largest clones take 1.9%. The sample consisted of PBMCs or T cells enriched from blood (not recorded which). All receptors derive from a woman in her 30s who had been exposed to COVID-19. Each CDR3 is given with its conserved first and last residue. The D gene is left open where the match is weak. Some rows have no size entry. The others give once, few or many, or a class for an expanded clone.

j_call	d_call	v_call	clone_size	cdr3_aa	cdr3_nt
TRBJ1-6	NA	TRBV6-2/TRBV6-3	NA	CASSDYLSSYNSPLHF	TGTGCCAGCAGTGACTACCTTAGCTCCTATAATTCACCCCTCCACTTT
TRBJ2-5	TRBD1	TRBV5-4	NA	CASSLGQGVRETQYF	TGTGCCAGCAGCCTGGGACAGGGGGTTCGAGAGACCCAGTACTTC
TRBJ1-5	NA	TRBV9	NA	CASSVGWGGSNQPQHF	TGTGCCAGCAGCGTAGGGTGGGGGGGTAGCAATCAGCCCCAGCATTTT
TRBJ1-2	NA	TRBV18	NA	CASSANYGYTF	TGTGCCAGCTCCGCTAACTATGGCTACACCTTC
TRBJ2-7	NA	TRBV28	NA	CASRQGQQYF	TGTGCCAGCAGACAGGGCCAGCAGTACTTC
TRBJ1-1	NA	TRBV28	NA	CASSLRLYTGGATEAFF	TGTGCCAGCAGTTTAAGGTTATATACGGGGGGCGCAACTGAAGCTTTCTTT
TRBJ1-6	TRBD1	TRBV7-9	once	CASSPKTGYNSPLHF	TGTGCCAGCAGCCCAAAGACAGGGTATAATTCACCCCTCCACTTT
TRBJ2-7	NA	TRBV9	NA	CASSVGLTYEQYF	TGTGCCAGCAGCGTCGGACTTACCTACGAGCAGTACTTC
TRBJ1-4	TRBD1	TRBV2	NA	CASTRRGGSEKLFF	TGTGCCAGCACTCGGAGAGGGGGCAGTGAAAAACTGTTTTTT
TRBJ1-2	NA	TRBV24-1	NA	CATSDPWGGGYTF	TGTGCCACCAGTGACCCATGGGGAGGAGGCTACACCTTC
TRBJ2-4	NA	TRBV7-2	NA	CASSMRGGAENIQYF	TGTGCCAGCAGCATGAGAGGGGGGGCGGAAAACATTCAGTACTTC